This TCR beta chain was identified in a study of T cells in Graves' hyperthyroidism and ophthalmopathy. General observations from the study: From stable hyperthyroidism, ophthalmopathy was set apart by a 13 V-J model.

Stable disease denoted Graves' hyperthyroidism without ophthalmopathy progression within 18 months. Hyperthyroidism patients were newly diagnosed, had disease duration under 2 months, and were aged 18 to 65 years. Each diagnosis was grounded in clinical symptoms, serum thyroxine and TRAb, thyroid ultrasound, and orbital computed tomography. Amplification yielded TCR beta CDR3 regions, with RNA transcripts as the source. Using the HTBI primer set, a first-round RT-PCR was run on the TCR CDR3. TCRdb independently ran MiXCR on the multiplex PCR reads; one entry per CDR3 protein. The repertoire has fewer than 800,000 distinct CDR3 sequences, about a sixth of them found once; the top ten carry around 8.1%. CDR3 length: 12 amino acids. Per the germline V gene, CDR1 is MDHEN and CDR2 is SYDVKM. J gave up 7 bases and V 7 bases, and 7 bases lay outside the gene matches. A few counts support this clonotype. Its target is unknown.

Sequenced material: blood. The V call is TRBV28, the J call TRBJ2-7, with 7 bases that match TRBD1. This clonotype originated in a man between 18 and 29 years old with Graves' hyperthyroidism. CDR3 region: CASNDAGGEQYF. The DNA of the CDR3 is TGTGCCAGCAACGATGCAGGGGGAGAGCAGTACTTC.